This is a list of T cell receptor beta chains from one sample in a study of immune evolution from preneoplasia to lung adenocarcinoma. Data came from immunoSEQ multiplex PCR; TCRdb stores just in-frame clones and leaves some out. The sample shows several thousand clones, 50% of them seen only once. The specimen sequenced was FFPE normal lung tissue adjacent to the tumor. The receptors stem from a person in their fifties with lung adenocarcinoma. Each CDR3 is given with its conserved first and last residue. The D gene is left open where the match is weak. Size is omitted from some rows. Given values are once, few, many or a class for expanded clones.

TRBJ1-2 . . TRBV27 TGTGCCAACAGGCAAACTTTGGGGGGGAACTATGGCTACACCTTC CANRQTLGGNYGYTF
TRBJ1-5 . few TRBV5-1 TGCGCCAGCAGCTTGGTCCTTCAAGGGCAGCCCCAGCATTTT CASSLVLQGQPQHF
TRBJ2-5 . . TRBV7-6 TGTGCCAGCAGCTTAGGCCACCAACAAGAGACCCAGTACTTC CASSLGHQQETQYF
TRBJ1-2 . . TRBV28 TGTGCCACAACGACCCAGGGGCAGAACTATGGCTACACCTTC CATTTQGQNYGYTF
TRBJ2-5 . . TRBV7-9 TGTGCCAGCAGCTTAGTGGGGTTGCAAGAGACCCAGTACTTC CASSLVGLQETQYF
TRBJ1-1 . . TRBV6-5 TGTGCCAGCAGTTACAAGGGCAGACTGAACACTGAAGCTTTCTTT CASSYKGRLNTEAFF
TRBJ1-2 . . TRBV5-1 TGCGCCAGCACCCTTGGTGGCAGACCCTACACCTTC CASTLGGRPYTF
TRBJ1-1 . . TRBV4-2 TGTGCCAGCCTCAGACAGGAGTTGGCCACTGAAGCTTTCTTT CASLRQELATEAFF
TRBJ2-3 . . TRBV9 TGTGCCAGCAGCGTAGCAGGGACTAGCACAGATACGCAGTATTTT CASSVAGTSTDTQYF
TRBJ1-3 . . TRBV9 TGTGCCAGCAGCGTAGAGGGTGGAGGAAACACCATATATTTT CASSVEGGGNTIYF
TRBJ2-7 TRBD1 . TRBV10-2 TGCGCCAGCACAAAGGGACAGGGGACTTACGAGCAGTACTTC CASTKGQGTYEQYF
TRBJ1-2 . few TRBV28 TGTGCCAGCAGTCGCCGGCGTTCCTATGGCTACACCTTC CASSRRRSYGYTF
TRBJ2-5 TRBD1 . TRBV5-1 TGCGCCAGCAGCGCTTTAACAGGGGTCGGGCAAGAGACCCAGTACTTC CASSALTGVGQETQYF
TRBJ1-1 . . TRBV7-9 TGTGCCAGCTTGGGGGGGCGCCGTACTGAAGCTTTCTTT CASLGGRRTEAFF
TRBJ1-1 . . TRBV10-2 TGCGCCAGCTCGTCCGGGAGGACAGTGAACACTGAAGCTTTCTTT CASSSGRTVNTEAFF
TRBJ2-5 . . TRBV6-5 TGTGCCAGCAGTTACGGGACTCCAGAGACCCAGTACTTC CASSYGTPETQYF
TRBJ1-4 . few TRBV5-1 TGCGCCAGCAGCTACTCGGGGGCAGCAACTAATGAAAAACTGTTTTTT CASSYSGAATNEKLFF
TRBJ2-3 TRBD1 . TRBV5-1 TGCGCCAGCAGTCGGGAGGGACAGGGGATACATACGCAGTATTTT CASSREGQGIHTQYF
TRBJ2-7 . . TRBV7-8 TGTGCCAGCATCCGAGGCCCAGGGGAGGGGTACGAGCAGTACTTC CASIRGPGEGYEQYF
TRBJ2-5 . . TRBV7-8 TGTGCCAGCAGCTTTGAAGCAGTGTACCAAGAGACCCAGTACTTC CASSFEAVYQETQYF
TRBJ2-2 . . TRBV10-2 TGCGCCAGCAGTGAGAATTTTATACAAAGGACCCGACGTACCACCGGGGAGCTGTTTTTT CASSENFIQRTRRTTGELFF
TRBJ1-1 . few TRBV29-1 TGCAGCGGAGAGACGAGGGGCTTTAGGGAAGCTTTCTTT CSGETRGFREAFF
TRBJ1-2 . . TRBV28 TGTGCCAGCAGTTTGGGGACGTGGGGTAACTATGGCTACACCTTC CASSLGTWGNYGYTF
TRBJ2-7 . . TRBV14 TGTGCCAGCAGCCCGGAGGGGTCAGTCCTTCCGTACGAGCAGTACTTC CASSPEGSVLPYEQYF
TRBJ1-5 . . TRBV19 TGTGCCAGTAGTATAGACCAGGGAGGCGCGGAGCCCCAGCATTTT CASSIDQGGAEPQHF
TRBJ2-3 . . TRBV27 TGTGCCAGCAGTCCCGACAGCACAGATACGCAGTATTTT CASSPDSTDTQYF
TRBJ2-3 TRBD2 . TRBV18 TGTGCCAGCACTGGGGGAGGGAGATCTGCAGATACGCAGTATTTT CASTGGGRSADTQYF
TRBJ1-5 . . TRBV2 TGTGCCAGCAGCCCGGGACACGGAAGCAATCAGCCCCAGCATTTT CASSPGHGSNQPQHF
TRBJ2-1 TRBD2 few TRBV4-1 TGCGCCAGCAGCCAAGATAGGACTAGCGGGAGAATGGGGGAGCAGTTCTTC CASSQDRTSGRMGEQFF
TRBJ2-5 . . TRBV9 TGTGCCAGCAGCTCCGGGACGGACCAAGAGACCCAGTACTTC CASSSGTDQETQYF
TRBJ1-1 . few TRBV12-5 TGTGCTAGTGTGGCCGGGGGGGCTTACACTGAAGCTTTCTTT CASVAGGAYTEAFF
TRBJ2-1 TRBD2 . TRBV5-1 TGCGCCAGCAGCTTGGGACTAGCGGACAATGAGCAGTTCTTC CASSLGLADNEQFF
TRBJ1-1 . . TRBV7-2 TGTGCCAGCAGCTTATTCGAGAACACTGAAGCTTTCTTT CASSLFENTEAFF
TRBJ2-1 . few TRBV10-3 TGTGCCATCAGTGAGGGGGCATCGGGTCAGTTCTTC CAISEGASGQFF
TRBJ1-1 . few TRBV7-6 TGTGCCAGCAGCCAAGACCTTAACACTGAAGCTTTCTTT CASSQDLNTEAFF
TRBJ1-1 . once TRBV4-1 TGCGCCAGCAGCCAGTCCGGTGATGGCACTGAAGCTTTCTTT CASSQSGDGTEAFF
TRBJ2-7 TRBD1 . TRBV5-1 TGCGCCAGCAGCTCTTTCCGGGACAGGGGCTTCTACGAGCAGTACTTC CASSSFRDRGFYEQYF
TRBJ1-5 TRBD1 . TRBV19 TGTGCCAGTAGTGCAACAGGGGATTGGTCACAGCCCCAGCATTTT CASSATGDWSQPQHF
TRBJ2-2 TRBD1 few TRBV7-2 TGTGCCAGCAGCTTAGGGGGACAGGGAAGCACCGGGGAGCTGTTTTTT CASSLGGQGSTGELFF
TRBJ2-3 TRBD2 . TRBV14 TGTGCCAGCAGCCCCAGACTAGCGGATACAGATACGCAGTATTTT CASSPRLADTDTQYF